This T cell receptor beta chain was sequenced during a study of cytomegalovirus exposure and HLA in healthy donors. Broader study findings: On later analysis, the bulk of CMV-associated TCR beta chains appeared to be HLA-restricted. Some segments of the V type, notably TRBV6-2 and TRBV6-3, were excluded as indistinguishable. Prior analysis indicated that the majority of TCR beta V segments exhibited productivity approximately 90% or approximately 30% of the time.

Germline V CDR1 and CDR2: SGHDT, YYEEEE. CDR3 length equals 15 residues. The V segment lost 4 bases and the J segment 6 bases; nucleotides outside the gene matches: 11. Primers: 60 Vbeta forward and 13 Jbeta reverse. The repertoire was sequenced with immunoSEQ multiplex PCR; TCRdb's copy has only in-frame clones and lacks some. The listing contains about 90,000 clones. Concerning this clone itself: The target antigen is unknown.

The clonotype was recovered from a woman in her twenties or thirties in good health and CMV-seronegative. This chain uses TRBV5-6 with TRBJ2-3; the match to TRBD1 covers 7 bases. Sequencing was performed on PBMCs. The chain's CDR3 is CASSPETGFVDTQYF. The CDR3, as DNA: TGTGCCAGCAGCCCCGAGACAGGGTTTGTCGATACGCAGTATTTT.